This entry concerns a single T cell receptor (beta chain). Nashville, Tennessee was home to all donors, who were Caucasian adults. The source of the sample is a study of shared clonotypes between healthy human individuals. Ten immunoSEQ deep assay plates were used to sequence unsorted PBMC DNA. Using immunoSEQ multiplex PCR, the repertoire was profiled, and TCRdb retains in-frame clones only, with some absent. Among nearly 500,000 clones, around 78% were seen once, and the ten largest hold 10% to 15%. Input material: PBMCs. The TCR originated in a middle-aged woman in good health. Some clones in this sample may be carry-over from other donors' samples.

The CDR3 spells CASSLEGAGDYGYTF. The DNA of the CDR3 is TGCGCCAGCAGCTTGGAGGGGGCGGGAGACTATGGCTACACCTTC. The V and J genes are TRBV5-1 and TRBJ1-2, with TRBD1 matching over 7 bases. V gave up 0 bases and J gave up 3 bases; unmatched junction bases: 5. The CDR3 totals 15 residues. In germline, CDR1 is SGHRS, CDR2 YFSETQ.